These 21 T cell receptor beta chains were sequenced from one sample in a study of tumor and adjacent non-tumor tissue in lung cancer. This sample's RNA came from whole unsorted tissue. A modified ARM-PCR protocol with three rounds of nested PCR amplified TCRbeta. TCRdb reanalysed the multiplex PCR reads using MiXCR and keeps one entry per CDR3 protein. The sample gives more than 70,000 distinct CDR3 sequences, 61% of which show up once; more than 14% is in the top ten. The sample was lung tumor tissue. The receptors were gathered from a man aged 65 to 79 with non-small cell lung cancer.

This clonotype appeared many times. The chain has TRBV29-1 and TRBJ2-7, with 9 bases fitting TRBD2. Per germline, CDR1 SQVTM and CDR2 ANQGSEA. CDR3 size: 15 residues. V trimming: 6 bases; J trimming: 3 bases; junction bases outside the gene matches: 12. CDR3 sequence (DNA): TGCAGCGTCCCTAGCCCAAGCGGGAGGATCTACGAGCAGTACTTC. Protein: CSVPSPSGRIYEQYF.

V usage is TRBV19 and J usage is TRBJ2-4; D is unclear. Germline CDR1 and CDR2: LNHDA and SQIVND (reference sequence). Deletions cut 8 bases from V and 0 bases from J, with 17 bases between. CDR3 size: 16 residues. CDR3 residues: CASYGKHARAKNIQYF. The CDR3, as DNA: TGTGCCAGTTACGGCAAACATGCCCGAGCCAAAAACATTCAGTACTTC.

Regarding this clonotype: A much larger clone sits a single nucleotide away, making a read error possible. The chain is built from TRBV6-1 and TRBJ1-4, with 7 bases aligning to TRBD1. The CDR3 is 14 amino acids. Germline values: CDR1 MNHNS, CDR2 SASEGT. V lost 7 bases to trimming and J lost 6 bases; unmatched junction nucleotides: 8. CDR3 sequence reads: CASKYRDSDEKLFF. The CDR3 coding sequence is TGTGCCAGCAAGTACCGGGACAGCGATGAAAAACTGTTTTTT.

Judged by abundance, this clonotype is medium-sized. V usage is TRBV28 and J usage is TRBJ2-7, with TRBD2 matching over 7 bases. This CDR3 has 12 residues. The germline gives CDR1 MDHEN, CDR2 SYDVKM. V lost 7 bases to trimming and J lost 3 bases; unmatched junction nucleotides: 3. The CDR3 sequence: CASKVAGYEQYF. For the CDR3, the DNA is TGTGCCAGCAAGGTAGCGGGCTACGAGCAGTACTTC.

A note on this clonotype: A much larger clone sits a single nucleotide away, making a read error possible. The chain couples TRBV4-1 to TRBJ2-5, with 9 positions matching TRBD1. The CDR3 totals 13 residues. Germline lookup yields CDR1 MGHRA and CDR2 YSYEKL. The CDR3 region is CSSSRQGVETQYF. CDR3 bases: TGCTCCAGCAGCCGACAGGGGGTTGAGACCCAGTACTTC.

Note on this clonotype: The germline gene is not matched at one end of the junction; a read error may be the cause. Here the CDR3 reads CPSSLGQGGKPFF. For the CDR3, the DNA is TGTCCCAGCAGCTTAGGACAGGGGGGTAAACCGTTTTTT. The chain employs TRBV11-2 and TRBJ1-4; 10 nucleotides align to TRBD1. Germline CDR1 and CDR2: SGHAT and FQNNGV. This CDR3 has 13 residues. Drawing the rest from reference TRBV11-2 and TRBJ1-4, the complete variable domain is EAGVAQSPRYKIIEKRQSVAFWCNPISGHATLYWYQQILGQGPKLLIQFQNNGVVDDSQLPKDRFSAERLKGVDSTLKIQPAKLEDSAVYLCPSSLGQGGKPFFGSGTQLSVL.

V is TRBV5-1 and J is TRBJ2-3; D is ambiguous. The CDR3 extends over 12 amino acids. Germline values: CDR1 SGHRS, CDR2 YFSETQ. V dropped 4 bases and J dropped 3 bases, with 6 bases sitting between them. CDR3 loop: CASSAQTDTQYF. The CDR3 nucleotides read TGCGCCAGCAGCGCCCAAACAGATACGCAGTATTTT.

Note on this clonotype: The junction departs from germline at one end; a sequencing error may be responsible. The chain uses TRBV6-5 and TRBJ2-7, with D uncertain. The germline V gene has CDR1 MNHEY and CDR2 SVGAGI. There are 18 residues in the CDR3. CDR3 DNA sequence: TGTACCAGCAATTCCCCTACCCAACGCATGGGAACCCCCTACGAGCAGTACTTC. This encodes CTSNSPTQRMGTPYEQYF.

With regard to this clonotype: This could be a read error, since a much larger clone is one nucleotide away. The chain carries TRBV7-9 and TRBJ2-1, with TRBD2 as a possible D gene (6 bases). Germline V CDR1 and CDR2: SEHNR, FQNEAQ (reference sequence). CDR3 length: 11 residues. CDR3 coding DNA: TGCTCCAGCGGGCCTACCAATGAGCACTTCTTC. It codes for CSSGPTNEHFF.

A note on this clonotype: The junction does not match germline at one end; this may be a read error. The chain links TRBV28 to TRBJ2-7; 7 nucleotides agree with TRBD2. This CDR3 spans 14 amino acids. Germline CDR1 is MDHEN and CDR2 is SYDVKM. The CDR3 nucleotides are TGTGCCAGCAGCTCCCTCCAGTGGGCGGGGGAGCAGTGCTTC. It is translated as CASSSLQWAGEQCF.

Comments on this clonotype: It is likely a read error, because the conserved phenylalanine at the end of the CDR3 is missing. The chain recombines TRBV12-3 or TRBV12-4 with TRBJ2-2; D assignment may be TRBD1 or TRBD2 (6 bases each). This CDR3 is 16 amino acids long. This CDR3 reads CANSFSGGANTGELFL. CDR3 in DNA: TGTGCCAACAGTTTTTCCGGGGGCGCGAACACCGGGGAGCTGTTTCTT.

The chain's CDR3 is CASSRRDKTGTHEQYF. The CDR3 bases are TGTGCCAGCAGCAGACGAGACAAGACAGGGACCCACGAGCAGTACTTC. The rearrangement links TRBV7-9 to TRBJ2-7; TRBD1 agrees at 7 bases. CDR3 length: 16 amino acids. The germline V gene encodes CDR1 SEHNR and CDR2 FQNEAQ (reference sequence). After removal of 5 bases from V and 5 bases from J, the junction contained 15 bases not matched to a gene.

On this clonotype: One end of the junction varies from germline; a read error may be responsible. In DNA form, the CDR3 reads TGCAGTGTCGCCACAGGGCACAATCAGCCCCAACATTTT. It is translated as CSVATGHNQPQHF. The chain uses TRBV20-1 and TRBJ1-5, with D possibly TRBD1 on 6 matching bases. Looked up from germline, CDR1 is DFQATT and CDR2 is SNEGSKA (reference sequence). The CDR3 runs to 13 residues.

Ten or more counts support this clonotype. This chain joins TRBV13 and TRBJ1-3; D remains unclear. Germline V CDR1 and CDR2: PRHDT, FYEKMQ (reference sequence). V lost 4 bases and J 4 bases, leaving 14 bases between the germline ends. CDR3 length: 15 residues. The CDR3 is CASSSRRVSGNTIYF. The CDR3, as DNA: TGTGCCAGCAGCTCTAGGAGGGTCTCCGGAAACACCATATATTTT.

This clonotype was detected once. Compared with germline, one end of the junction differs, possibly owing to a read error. CDR3 residues: CSVELAGEMFF. CDR3 nucleotides: TGCAGCGTTGAACTAGCCGGGGAGATGTTTTTT. The rearrangement joins TRBV29-1 to TRBJ2-2; perhaps TRBD2 as D (5 bases). The CDR3 loop spans 11 amino acids. Germline V gene lookup returns CDR1 SQVTM and CDR2 ANQGSEA.

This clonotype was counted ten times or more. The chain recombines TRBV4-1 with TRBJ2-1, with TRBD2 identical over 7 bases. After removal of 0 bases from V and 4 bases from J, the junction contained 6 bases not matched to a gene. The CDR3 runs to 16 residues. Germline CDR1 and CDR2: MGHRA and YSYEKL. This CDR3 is CASSQDTREGYNEQFF. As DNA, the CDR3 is TGCGCCAGCAGCCAAGATACGAGGGAGGGGTACAATGAGCAGTTCTTC.

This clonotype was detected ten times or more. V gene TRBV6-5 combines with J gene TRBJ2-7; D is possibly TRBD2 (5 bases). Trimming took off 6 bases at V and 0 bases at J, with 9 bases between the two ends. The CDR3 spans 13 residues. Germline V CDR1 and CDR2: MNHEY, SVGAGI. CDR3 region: CASRLRDSYEQYF. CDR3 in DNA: TGTGCCAGCAGACTCCGGGACTCCTACGAGCAGTACTTC.

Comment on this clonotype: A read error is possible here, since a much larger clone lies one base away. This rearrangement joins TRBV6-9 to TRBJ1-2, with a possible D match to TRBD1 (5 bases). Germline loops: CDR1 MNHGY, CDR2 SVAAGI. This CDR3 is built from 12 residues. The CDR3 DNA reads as TGTGCCAGCACCCCAGGGTGCTCTGGCTGCACCTTC. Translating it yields CASTPGCSGCTF.

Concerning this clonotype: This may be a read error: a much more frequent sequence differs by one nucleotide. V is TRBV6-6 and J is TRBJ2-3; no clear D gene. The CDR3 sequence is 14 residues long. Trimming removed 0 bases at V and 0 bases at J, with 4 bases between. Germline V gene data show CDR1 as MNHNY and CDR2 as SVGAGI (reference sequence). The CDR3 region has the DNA TGTGCCAGCAGTTACTCGACTAGCACAGATACGCAGTATTTT. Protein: CASSYSTSTDTQYF.

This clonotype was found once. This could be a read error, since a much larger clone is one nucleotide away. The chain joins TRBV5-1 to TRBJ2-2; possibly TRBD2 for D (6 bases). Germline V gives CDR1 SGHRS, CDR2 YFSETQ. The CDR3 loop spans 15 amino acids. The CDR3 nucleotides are TGCGACAGCAGGTTGGCACCTACGGGGGCCGGGGAGCTGTTTTTT. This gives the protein CDSRLAPTGAGELFF. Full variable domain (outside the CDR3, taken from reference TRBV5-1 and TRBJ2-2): KAGVTQTPRYLIKTRGQQVTLSCSPISGHRSVSWYQQTPGQGLQFLFEYFSETQRNKGNFPGRFSGRQFSNSRSEMNVSTLELGDSALYLCDSRLAPTGAGELFFGEGSRLTVL.

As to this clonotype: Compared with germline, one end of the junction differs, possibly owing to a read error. The CDR3, as DNA: TGCAGCGCTAGAGATCATAGCCGGTTGCAGCCCCATCATTTT. Amino acid sequence: CSARDHSRLQPHHF. The chain links TRBV20-1 to TRBJ1-5; unclear D gene. Germline V gene sequence: CDR1 DFQATT, CDR2 SNEGSKA (reference sequence). The CDR3 runs 14 residues.